This T cell receptor (beta chain) was obtained from a study of breast tumors, draining lymph nodes, adjacent tissues. In TCRdb, the multiplex PCR reads were re-called with MiXCR into one record per CDR3 protein. This table holds 90,000 to 120,000 distinct CDR3 sequences, around 20% found once. The germline V gene has CDR1 DFQATT and CDR2 SNEGSKA (reference sequence). The CDR3 runs to 15 residues. The V gene end was trimmed by 0 bases and the J gene end by 0 bases; junction bases not matched to a gene: 3. This clonotype was seen many times. Breast cancer patients provided tissue from their axillary draining lymph nodes.

This receptor was obtained from a female donor with breast cancer. Some clones in this sample may be carry-over from other donors' samples. Sequenced input: axillary lymph node tissue. The V call is TRBV20-1, the J call TRBJ2-3; 7 nucleotides align to TRBD2. The CDR3 spells CSARDLAASTDTQYF. The CDR3, as DNA: TGCAGTGCTAGAGATCTAGCGGCTAGCACAGATACGCAGTATTTT.